This TCR beta chain originates from a study of T cell responses to AZD1222 COVID-19 vaccine. The wider study: Pooling covered second doses at about 4 or about 12 weeks.

About this clone: The antigen is not known.

The CDR3 totals 11 residues. V lost 3 bases and J lost 7, with 8 bases in between. Germline lookup yields CDR1 SGHDT and CDR2 YYEEEE. Measured with immunoSEQ multiplex PCR; TCRdb has only the in-frame clones, and not every one. The data contain 55,000 to 80,000 clones, roughly 80% of them singletons. Study observations and caveats: Increases in Spike-specific TCR breadth and depth were seen after two AZD1222 doses. Repertoire samples came only from after the peak T cell response. White British ancestry dominated among donors, who included more females, and clonal diversity was possibly underestimated.

Sequences were derived from peripheral blood, sampled on day 0 of AZD1222 vaccination. The chain is built from TRBV5-6 and TRBJ2-7; no clear D gene. The TCR comes from an adult in good health. CDR3 DNA sequence: TGTGCCAGCAGCTACGCTGGGGAGCAGTACTTC. As protein: CASSYAGEQYF.